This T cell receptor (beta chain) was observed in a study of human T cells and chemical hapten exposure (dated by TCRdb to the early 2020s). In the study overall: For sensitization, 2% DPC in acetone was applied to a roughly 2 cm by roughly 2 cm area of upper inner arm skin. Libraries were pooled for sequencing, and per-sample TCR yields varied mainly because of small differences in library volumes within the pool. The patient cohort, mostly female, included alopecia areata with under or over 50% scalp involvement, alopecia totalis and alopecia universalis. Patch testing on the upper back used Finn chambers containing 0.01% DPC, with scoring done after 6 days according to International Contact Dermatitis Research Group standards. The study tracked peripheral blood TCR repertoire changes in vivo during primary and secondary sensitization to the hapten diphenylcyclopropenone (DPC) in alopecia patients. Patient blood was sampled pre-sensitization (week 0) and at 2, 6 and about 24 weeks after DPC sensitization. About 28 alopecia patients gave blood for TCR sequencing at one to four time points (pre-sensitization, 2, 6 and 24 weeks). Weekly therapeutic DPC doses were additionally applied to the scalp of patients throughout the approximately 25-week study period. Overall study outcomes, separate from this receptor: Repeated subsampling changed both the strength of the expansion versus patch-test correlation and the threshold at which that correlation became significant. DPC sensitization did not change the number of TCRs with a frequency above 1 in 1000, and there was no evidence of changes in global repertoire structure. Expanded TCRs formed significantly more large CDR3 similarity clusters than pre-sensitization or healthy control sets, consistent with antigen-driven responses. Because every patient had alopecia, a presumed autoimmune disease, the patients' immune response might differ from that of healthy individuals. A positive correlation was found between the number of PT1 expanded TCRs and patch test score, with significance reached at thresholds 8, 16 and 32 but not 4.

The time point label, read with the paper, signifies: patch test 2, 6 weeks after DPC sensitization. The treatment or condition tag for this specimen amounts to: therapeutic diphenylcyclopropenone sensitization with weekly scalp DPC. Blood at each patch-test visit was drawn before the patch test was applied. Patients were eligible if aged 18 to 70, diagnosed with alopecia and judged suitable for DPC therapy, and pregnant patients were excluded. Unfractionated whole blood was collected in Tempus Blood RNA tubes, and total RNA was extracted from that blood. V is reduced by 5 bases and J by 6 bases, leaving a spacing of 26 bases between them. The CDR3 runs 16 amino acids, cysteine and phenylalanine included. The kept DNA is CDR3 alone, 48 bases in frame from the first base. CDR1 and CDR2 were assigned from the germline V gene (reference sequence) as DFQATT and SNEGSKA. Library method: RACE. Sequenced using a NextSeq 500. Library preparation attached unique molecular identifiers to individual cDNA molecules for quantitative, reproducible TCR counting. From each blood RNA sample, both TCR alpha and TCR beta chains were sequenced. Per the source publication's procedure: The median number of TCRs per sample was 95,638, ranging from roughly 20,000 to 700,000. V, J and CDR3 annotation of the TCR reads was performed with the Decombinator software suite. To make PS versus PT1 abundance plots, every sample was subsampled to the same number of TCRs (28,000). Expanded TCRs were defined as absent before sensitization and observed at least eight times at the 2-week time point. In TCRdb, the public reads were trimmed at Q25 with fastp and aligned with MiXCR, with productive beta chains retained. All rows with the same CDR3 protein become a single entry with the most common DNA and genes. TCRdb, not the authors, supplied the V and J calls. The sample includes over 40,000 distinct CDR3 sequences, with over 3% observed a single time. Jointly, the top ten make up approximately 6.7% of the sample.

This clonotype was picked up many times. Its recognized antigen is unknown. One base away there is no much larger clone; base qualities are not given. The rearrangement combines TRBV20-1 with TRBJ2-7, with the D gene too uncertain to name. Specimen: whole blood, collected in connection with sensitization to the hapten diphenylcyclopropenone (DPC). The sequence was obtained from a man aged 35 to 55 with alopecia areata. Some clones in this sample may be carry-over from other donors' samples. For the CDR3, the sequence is CSAPIILSGMSREQYF. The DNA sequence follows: TGCAGTGCTCCAATCATTCTCAGTGGGATGAGTCGCGAGCAGTACTTC.